These 25 T cell receptor beta chains share one sample of origin, sequenced in a study of blood T cell repertoires in COVID-19. Libraries were prepared by immunoSEQ multiplex PCR; TCRdb keeps only in-frame clonotypes and omits some of them. Among 300,000 or so clones, roughly 91% were seen once, and the ten largest hold less than 3%. The sequencing sample was made of PBMCs or T cells enriched from blood (not recorded which). Receptors originate from a woman in her forties or fifties who had been exposed to COVID-19.

The chain uses TRBV5-1 and TRBJ1-1; 8 bases fit TRBD1. Unmatched junction bases numbered 9, after V lost 4 bases and J lost 4 bases. Looked up from germline, CDR1 is SGHRS and CDR2 is YFSETQ. The CDR3 totals 15 residues. The CDR3 DNA sequence: TGCGCCAGCAGCGCGACAACGGACAGGGTCACTGAAGCTTTCTTT. Translating gives CASSATTDRVTEAFF.

Only one count was recorded for this clone. J is TRBJ2-7 and V is TRBV28, with 10 nucleotides matching TRBD1. The CDR3 runs 16 residues. V shed 7 bases, J shed 2 bases, and the junction held 11 bases outside the gene matches. CDR1 and CDR2 from the germline V gene are MDHEN and SYDVKM. CDR3 nucleotides: TGTGCCAGCACCTTTTCGGGGGGACAGGGGACCTACGAGCAGTACTTC. Translated: CASTFSGGQGTYEQYF.

The genes are TRBV6-5 and TRBJ2-5, with a tentative D call TRBD2 (6 bases). The germline V gene has CDR1 MNHEY and CDR2 SVGAGI. Trimming shortened V by 8 bases and J by 0 bases, and 13 bases separated the two germline ends. The CDR3 totals 14 residues. CDR3 nucleotides: TGTGCCAGCCGAACCGCGGGGTACCAAGAGACCCAGTACTTC. It translates to CASRTAGYQETQYF.

V is TRBV15 and J is TRBJ1-1, with D unclear. V lost 1 base and J 6 bases, leaving 12 bases between the germline ends. CDR1 and CDR2 (germline): LNHNV, YYDKDF (reference sequence). The CDR3 sequence is 14 residues long. The CDR3 protein is CATSRVEGLAEAFF. The DNA for the CDR3 is TGTGCCACCAGCAGAGTGGAGGGATTGGCTGAAGCTTTCTTT.

The rearrangement joins TRBV27 to TRBJ1-5, with 7 bases identical to TRBD1. The V gene end was trimmed by 4 bases and the J gene end by 3 bases; junction bases not matched to a gene: 6. The V gene's germline CDR1 is MNHEY and CDR2 SMNVEV (reference sequence). CDR3 length equals 15 residues. The CDR3: CASSSRQGNNQPQHF. In DNA, the CDR3 is TGTGCCAGCAGTTCGAGACAGGGCAACAATCAGCCCCAGCATTTT.

This chain links TRBV4-1 with TRBJ2-7; D is perhaps TRBD2 (6 bases). Germline CDR1 is MGHRA and CDR2 is YSYEKL. This CDR3 is built from 14 residues. V was pared by 1 base and J by 5 bases, with 12 bases between. The CDR3, as DNA: TGCGCCAGCAGCCAAGGGAGGGTCCGCAACGAGCAGTACTTC. Encoded protein: CASSQGRVRNEQYF.

This clone was seen just once. CDR3 nucleotide sequence: TGCAGCGTTGTTGTCCAACAGCAAGAGACCCAGTACTTC. The encoded protein is CSVVVQQQETQYF. V usage is TRBV29-1 and J usage is TRBJ2-5; D is unclear. The V gene's germline CDR1 is SQVTM and CDR2 ANQGSEA. V lost 4 bases to trimming and J lost 2 bases, with 11 bases between them. The CDR3 has 13 residues.

The CDR3 spells CASSQEGLAANTQYF. As DNA, the CDR3 is TGTGCCAGCAGCCAAGAAGGGCTAGCGGCAAATACGCAGTATTTT. V usage is TRBV3-1 (or the pseudogene TRBV3-2) and J usage is TRBJ2-3, with 7 bases aligning to TRBD2. The junction had 7 bases not matched to a gene; V was cut back by 0 bases and J by 7 bases. This CDR3 has 15 amino acids. Looked up from germline, CDR1 is LGHDT and CDR2 is YNNKEL (reference sequence).

This chain links TRBV5-6 with TRBJ2-5; a possible D gene is TRBD1 (6 bases). Trimming pared 4 bases from V and 5 bases from J, leaving 18 bases between. The germline gives CDR1 SGHDT, CDR2 YYEEEE. The CDR3 has 15 amino acids. CDR3 sequence: CASSDMTRRGETQYF. CDR3 in DNA: TGTGCCAGCAGCGATATGACCCGTAGGGGGGAGACCCAGTACTTC. The full variable domain, its missing parts supplied by reference TRBV5-6 and TRBJ2-5, is DAGVTQSPTHLIKTRGQQVTLRCSPKSGHDTVSWYQQALGQGPQFIFQYYEEEERQRGNFPDRFSGHQFPNYSSELNVNALLLGDSALYLCASSDMTRRGETQYFGPGTRLLVL.

The V gene is TRBV27, the J gene TRBJ1-3; D is undetermined. Germline V lookup: CDR1 MNHEY, CDR2 SMNVEV (reference sequence). Trimming stripped 6 bases from V and 8 bases from J, with 17 bases between. This CDR3 contains 14 residues. The CDR3 DNA reads TGTGCCAGCAGCCTACGTGGGAGTAGAGACACCATATATTTT. It is translated as CASSLRGSRDTIYF.

This chain links TRBV7-9 with TRBJ2-2; tentatively, D is TRBD1 (6 bases). CDR1 is SEHNR and CDR2 is FQNEAQ in the germline V gene (reference sequence). V lost 2 bases, J lost 5 bases, and 6 bases lay in between. The CDR3 is 13 residues long. CDR3 region: CASSLQGTGELFF. CDR3 DNA sequence: TGTGCCAGCAGCTTACAGGGGACCGGGGAGCTGTTTTTT.

V usage is TRBV3-1 (or the pseudogene TRBV3-2) and J usage is TRBJ1-6; the match to TRBD1 covers 7 bases. The CDR3 spans 18 residues. Germline V gives CDR1 LGHDT, CDR2 YNNKEL (reference sequence). The ends lost 3 bases at V and 3 bases at J; junction bases unmatched: 11. CDR3 bases: TGTGCCAGCAGCCACTTGACAGGGCGGGGTGTCTATAATTCACCCCTCCACTTT. Translated: CASSHLTGRGVYNSPLHF.

The chain employs TRBV5-6 and TRBJ1-6; perhaps TRBD1 as D (5 bases). The CDR3 totals 13 residues. Trimming cost V 2 bases and J 14 bases, with 14 bases left between them. Per the germline V gene, CDR1 is SGHDT and CDR2 is YYEEEE. The CDR3 nucleotides are TGTGCCAGCAGCTTAGTCGACAGTCTAGCCCTCCACTTT. This encodes CASSLVDSLALHF.

The rearrangement uses TRBV3-1 (or the pseudogene TRBV3-2) and TRBJ2-3, with D perhaps TRBD1 (6 bases). The CDR3 totals 16 residues. The V gene lost 4 bases and the J gene lost 1 base, with 15 bases spanning the gap. CDR1 and CDR2 (germline): LGHDT, YNNKEL (reference sequence). Here the CDR3 DNA reads TGTGCCAGCAGCCGAGATACCGCAGGGGGCACAGATACGCAGTATTTT. This gives the protein CASSRDTAGGTDTQYF.

About this clone itself: Other DNA sequences from this sample encode an identical CDR3 as well. The V and J genes are TRBV19 and TRBJ2-3; maybe TRBD1 (6 bases). Germline CDR1 reads LNHDA; CDR2 reads SQIVND (reference sequence). The CDR3 totals 14 residues. V was trimmed by 6 bases and J by 1 base, leaving 11 bases between them. This chain's CDR3 is CASSSQGGTDTQYF. The CDR3 bases are TGTGCCAGTAGCTCACAGGGAGGCACAGATACGCAGTATTTT.

J is TRBJ1-6 and V is TRBV4-2; D gene uncertain. Germline lookup yields CDR1 LGHNA and CDR2 YNFKEQ. V lost 0 bases to trimming and J lost 6 bases, with 9 bases between them. The length of the CDR3 is 15 residues. The CDR3 sequence: CASSQERVTNSPLHF. The CDR3, as DNA: TGTGCCAGCAGCCAAGAGAGGGTGACTAATTCACCCCTCCACTTT.

CDR3 in DNA: TGTGCCTGGAGTCGGACAGGCCTATCCTACGAGCAGTACTTC. This gives the protein CAWSRTGLSYEQYF. The chain links TRBV30 to TRBJ2-7; 7 nucleotides agree with TRBD1. The CDR3 is made up of 14 amino acids. The V gene's germline CDR1 is GTSNPN and CDR2 SVGIG (reference sequence). V lost 2 bases and J lost 1; bases outside the gene matches: 5. Full variable domain (rest looked up from reference TRBV30 and TRBJ2-7): SQTIHQWPATLVQPVGSPLSLECTVEGTSNPNLYWYRQAAGRGLQLLFYSVGIGQISSEVPQNLSASRPQDRQFILSSKKLLLSDSGFYLCAWSRTGLSYEQYFGPGTRLTVT.

The V gene is TRBV5-1, the J gene TRBJ2-7; TRBD2 matches at 9 bases. This CDR3 contains 16 residues. The V gene end was trimmed by 0 bases and the J gene end by 4 bases; junction bases not matched to a gene: 8. Germline V gives CDR1 SGHRS, CDR2 YFSETQ. The CDR3 DNA is TGCGCCAGCAGCTTGGCCGCTGGCGGGGGGGGTTACGAGCAGTACTTC. This encodes CASSLAAGGGGYEQYF. Variable domain in full (rest from reference TRBV5-1 and TRBJ2-7): KAGVTQTPRYLIKTRGQQVTLSCSPISGHRSVSWYQQTPGQGLQFLFEYFSETQRNKGNFPGRFSGRQFSNSRSEMNVSTLELGDSALYLCASSLAAGGGGYEQYFGPGTRLTVT.

This chain links TRBV7-2 with TRBJ2-3, with 10 nucleotides matching TRBD2. V lost 1 base to trimming and J lost 8 bases; unmatched junction nucleotides: 9. The CDR3 sequence is 16 residues long. Germline CDR1 reads SGHTA; CDR2 reads FQGNSA. This CDR3 is CASSLDVLAGAGTQYF. As DNA, the CDR3 is TGTGCCAGCAGCTTAGACGTTCTAGCGGGGGCGGGTACGCAGTATTTT.

V and J are TRBV20-1 and TRBJ2-7; TRBD1 matches at 9 bases. There are 13 residues in the CDR3. CDR1 and CDR2 from the germline V gene are DFQATT and SNEGSKA (reference sequence). With 6 bases clipped from V and 3 bases from J, the junction kept 6 bases outside the gene matches. The CDR3: CSASYRGLYEQYF. In DNA form, the CDR3 reads TGCAGTGCAAGTTACAGGGGGCTCTACGAGCAGTACTTC.

The chain uses TRBV2 and TRBJ1-1; D gene ambiguous. There are 12 residues in the CDR3. CDR1 and CDR2 from the germline V gene are SNHLY and FYNNEI. The V end lost 4 bases, the J end lost 11 bases, and 14 bases lay between the germline ends. CDR3 in DNA: TGTGCCAGCAGTGTTTCGAGCATCTCGGCTTTCTTT. This codes for CASSVSSISAFF.

The chain recombines TRBV9 with TRBJ2-2, with 10 bases lining up with TRBD2. Germline CDR1 reads SGDLS; CDR2 reads YYNGEE. This CDR3 contains 16 residues. Trimming cost V 2 bases and J 2 bases; bases outside gene matches: 3. The CDR3 reads CASSVTSGTNTGELFF. As DNA, the CDR3 is TGTGCCAGCAGCGTCACTAGCGGGACAAACACCGGGGAGCTGTTTTTT.

The chain joins TRBV19 to TRBJ1-2; perhaps TRBD1 as D (6 bases). The ends were cut back, 3 bases at V and 3 bases at J, with 11 bases in the middle. The CDR3 is 14 residues long. Germline assignment: CDR1 LNHDA and CDR2 SQIVND (reference sequence). CDR3 DNA sequence: TGTGCCAGTAGTATGGTCCCAGGGGACTATGGCTACACCTTC. As protein: CASSMVPGDYGYTF.

In its sample, this clone was seen once. V and J are TRBV6-5 and TRBJ2-1, with TRBD1 identical over 12 bases. The CDR3 covers 14 residues. CDR1 is MNHEY and CDR2 is SVGAGI in the germline V gene. V lost 5 bases and J lost 12; bases outside the gene matches: 8. The CDR3, as DNA: TGTGCCAGCAGTACCGGGACAGGGGGCTTAGTGCAGTTCTTC. Translated: CASSTGTGGLVQFF.

This clone was counted once. The chain links TRBV6-5 to TRBJ2-1, with D perhaps matching TRBD1 (6 bases). The CDR3 is made up of 11 amino acids. Trimming pared 6 bases from V and 9 bases from J, leaving 9 bases between. Germline lookup yields CDR1 MNHEY and CDR2 SVGAGI. This CDR3 reads CASRNRAEQFF. The CDR3 DNA reads TGTGCCAGCAGGAACAGGGCTGAGCAGTTCTTC.